The present T cell receptor beta chain was sequenced within a study of glioma-infiltrating T cells. Findings and limits, study-wide: Above-expected tissue-blood divergence occurred in all gliomas, most in low-grade ones.

A note on this clonotype: Its cognate antigen is unknown. One end of the junction fails to match germline, which may point to a read error.

Amplification of TCR alpha and beta CDR3 regions from RNA used iRepertoire nested multiplex PCR. In TCRdb, the multiplex PCR reads were re-called with MiXCR into one record per CDR3 protein. This repertoire shows fewer than 250,000 distinct CDR3 sequences, approximately 30% found once; its top ten account for just over 20%. CDR3 length: 15 amino acids. The germline CDR1 and CDR2 sequences are MNHEY and SMNVEV (reference sequence). V and J are TRBV27 and TRBJ1-5; D gene uncertain. The origin of this receptor is a human donor with low-grade glioma or glioblastoma, undergoing nonglioma brain surgery, or in good health (not recorded which). The sequenced material came from glioma tissue, nonneoplastic brain tissue, or PBMCs (not recorded which). The chain's CDR3 is CASSLSMQEGQPQHF. CDR3 coding DNA: TGTGCCAGCAGCTTATCGATGCAGGAGGGTCAGCCCCAGCATTTT.